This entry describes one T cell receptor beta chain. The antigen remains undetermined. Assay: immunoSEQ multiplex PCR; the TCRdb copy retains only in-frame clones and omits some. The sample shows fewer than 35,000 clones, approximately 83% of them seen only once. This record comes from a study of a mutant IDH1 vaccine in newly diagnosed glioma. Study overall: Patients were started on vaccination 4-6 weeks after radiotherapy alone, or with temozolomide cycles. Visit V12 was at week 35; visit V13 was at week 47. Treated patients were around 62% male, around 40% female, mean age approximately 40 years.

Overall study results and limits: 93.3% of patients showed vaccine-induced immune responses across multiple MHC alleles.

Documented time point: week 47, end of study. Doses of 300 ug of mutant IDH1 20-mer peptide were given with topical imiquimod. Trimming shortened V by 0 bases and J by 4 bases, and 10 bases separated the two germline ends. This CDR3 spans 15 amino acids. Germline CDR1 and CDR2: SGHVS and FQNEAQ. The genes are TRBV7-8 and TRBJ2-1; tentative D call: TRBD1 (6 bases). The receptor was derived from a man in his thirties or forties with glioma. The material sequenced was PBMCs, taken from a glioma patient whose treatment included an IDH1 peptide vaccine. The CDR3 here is CASSLAVQGYNEQFF. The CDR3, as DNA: TGTGCCAGCAGCTTAGCGGTTCAGGGGTACAATGAGCAGTTCTTC.